These T cell receptor beta chains were read from a single sample in a study of blood T cell repertoires in COVID-19. Sequencing was performed with immunoSEQ multiplex PCR; in TCRdb, only in-frame clones are kept and a portion is missing. The data contain fewer than 700,000 clones, 85% to 90% of them singletons. Sequencing was carried out using peripheral blood. The source is a woman aged 50 to 60 with COVID-19, enrolled during active disease. CDR3s include the opening cysteine and the closing phenylalanine or tryptophan. Each record gives: J gene, D gene, clone size, V gene, CDR3 DNA, CDR3 protein. A D gene is named only where the DNA matches it firmly. Some rows have no size entry. The others give once, few or many, or a class for an expanded clone.

j_call: TRBJ2-3; d_call: -; clone_size: once; v_call: TRBV6-2/TRBV6-3; cdr3_nt: TGTGCCAGCAGTTATCTCACAGATACGCAGTATTTT; cdr3_aa: CASSYLTDTQYF
j_call: TRBJ2-7; d_call: TRBD2; clone_size: -; v_call: TRBV5-6; cdr3_nt: TGTGCCAGCAGCCAGCAGGGACTAGCCCACGTATACGAGCAGTACTTC; cdr3_aa: CASSQQGLAHVYEQYF
j_call: TRBJ2-2; d_call: TRBD1; clone_size: -; v_call: TRBV24-1; cdr3_nt: TGTGCCACCAGCGGGACAGGGGCCGGGGAGCTGTTTTTT; cdr3_aa: CATSGTGAGELFF
j_call: TRBJ1-4; d_call: -; clone_size: once; v_call: TRBV9; cdr3_nt: TGTGCCAGCAGCGTATCGGGGGGTAATGAAAAACTGTTTTTT; cdr3_aa: CASSVSGGNEKLFF
j_call: TRBJ1-1; d_call: -; clone_size: once; v_call: TRBV21-1; cdr3_nt: TGTGCCAGCAGTACCATGGACAGATACTTGAACACTGAAGCTTTCTTT; cdr3_aa: CASSTMDRYLNTEAFF
j_call: TRBJ1-2; d_call: -; clone_size: -; v_call: TRBV6-6; cdr3_nt: TGTGCCAGCAGTCCTCAGGGAAACTATGGCTACACCTTC; cdr3_aa: CASSPQGNYGYTF
j_call: TRBJ2-5; d_call: TRBD2; clone_size: -; v_call: TRBV29-1; cdr3_nt: TGCAGCGTTGAAGTAGCGGGGGGAGAGACCCAGTACTTC; cdr3_aa: CSVEVAGGETQYF
j_call: TRBJ1-4; d_call: -; clone_size: -; v_call: TRBV19; cdr3_nt: TGTGCCAGTAGTCCTTACGCGCTAGCAGAAAAACTGTTTTTT; cdr3_aa: CASSPYALAEKLFF
j_call: TRBJ1-2; d_call: TRBD1; clone_size: -; v_call: TRBV5-4; cdr3_nt: TGTGCCAGCAGCCCGGGACAGTCACTTGGCTACACCTTC; cdr3_aa: CASSPGQSLGYTF
j_call: TRBJ1-1; d_call: -; clone_size: -; v_call: TRBV9; cdr3_nt: TGTGCCAGCAGCGTAGCCTGGGGGGACACTGAAGCTTTCTTT; cdr3_aa: CASSVAWGDTEAFF
j_call: TRBJ1-4; d_call: -; clone_size: -; v_call: TRBV25-1; cdr3_nt: TGTGCCAGCAGTGAGAGGGGAGGTGAAAAACTGTTTTTT; cdr3_aa: CASSERGGEKLFF
j_call: TRBJ2-6; d_call: TRBD1; clone_size: -; v_call: TRBV19; cdr3_nt: TGTGCCAGTAGAAGGGACAGAACTGGGGCCAACGTCCTGACTTTC; cdr3_aa: CASRRDRTGANVLTF
j_call: TRBJ1-2; d_call: -; clone_size: -; v_call: TRBV11-2; cdr3_nt: TGTGCCAGCAGCTCGGACAGTCAAGCTAACTATGGCTACACCTTC; cdr3_aa: CASSSDSQANYGYTF
j_call: TRBJ2-7; d_call: TRBD2; clone_size: -; v_call: TRBV10-1; cdr3_nt: TGCGCCAGCAGTCAGCGGGGGGGCTACGAGCAGTACTTC; cdr3_aa: CASSQRGGYEQYF
j_call: TRBJ1-2; d_call: TRBD1; clone_size: -; v_call: TRBV30; cdr3_nt: TGTGCCTGGAGTAGCTGGACAGGGGGAGTGGGAGGCTACACCTTC; cdr3_aa: CAWSSWTGGVGGYTF
j_call: TRBJ2-5; d_call: TRBD2; clone_size: -; v_call: TRBV13; cdr3_nt: TGTGCCAGCAGCCCCCAGCGGGGGGGCGGGGAGACCCAGTACTTC; cdr3_aa: CASSPQRGGGETQYF
j_call: TRBJ1-1; d_call: TRBD1; clone_size: -; v_call: TRBV6-1; cdr3_nt: TGTGCCAGCAGTGAAGCGTTCAGGGGGGCGAACACTGAAGCTTTCTTT; cdr3_aa: CASSEAFRGANTEAFF
j_call: TRBJ2-3; d_call: TRBD2; clone_size: -; v_call: TRBV27; cdr3_nt: TGTGCCAGCAGTTTATCCGGCGGGGGACTGACTGACACAGATACGCAGTATTTT; cdr3_aa: CASSLSGGGLTDTDTQYF
j_call: TRBJ1-1; d_call: TRBD1; clone_size: -; v_call: TRBV7-9; cdr3_nt: TGTGCCAGCACCCCACCAGGGGGGAACACTGAAGCTTTCTTT; cdr3_aa: CASTPPGGNTEAFF
j_call: TRBJ1-4; d_call: -; clone_size: -; v_call: TRBV11-2; cdr3_nt: TGTGCCAGCAGCACCTACCTAGGCGCAACTAATGAAAAACTGTTTTTT; cdr3_aa: CASSTYLGATNEKLFF
j_call: TRBJ2-1; d_call: TRBD2; clone_size: -; v_call: TRBV28; cdr3_nt: TGTGCCAGCAGCCCCGGGACTAACTCCTACAATGAGCAGTTCTTC; cdr3_aa: CASSPGTNSYNEQFF
j_call: TRBJ2-3; d_call: TRBD2; clone_size: -; v_call: TRBV6-6; cdr3_nt: TGTGCCAGCAGTTACTCGCTAGCGGGGAACACAGATACGCAGTATTTT; cdr3_aa: CASSYSLAGNTDTQYF
j_call: TRBJ1-1; d_call: -; clone_size: few; v_call: TRBV9; cdr3_nt: TGTGCCAGCAGCGTAGCGGTGAACACTGAAGCTTTCTTT; cdr3_aa: CASSVAVNTEAFF
j_call: TRBJ1-6; d_call: TRBD1; clone_size: -; v_call: TRBV27; cdr3_nt: TGTGCCAGCAGCGAATCCCCCCCCGGGACAGGATCACCCCTCCACTTT; cdr3_aa: CASSESPPGTGSPLHF
j_call: TRBJ1-5; d_call: -; clone_size: -; v_call: TRBV10-3; cdr3_nt: TGTGCCATCAGTGAGTCTGGCAGGGAACAGCCCCAGCATTTT; cdr3_aa: CAISESGREQPQHF
j_call: TRBJ1-6; d_call: TRBD1; clone_size: -; v_call: TRBV5-4; cdr3_nt: TGTGCCAGCAGCGCACAGGGGAAGCATTCACCCCTCCACTTT; cdr3_aa: CASSAQGKHSPLHF
j_call: TRBJ2-3; d_call: TRBD1; clone_size: -; v_call: TRBV10-3; cdr3_nt: TGTGCCATCAGCCCGGGACAGGATACAGATACGCAGTATTTT; cdr3_aa: CAISPGQDTDTQYF
j_call: TRBJ2-1; d_call: -; clone_size: -; v_call: TRBV3-1/TRBV3-2; cdr3_nt: TGTGCCAGCAGAACGTTAGGGGGAGACGAGCAGTTCTTC; cdr3_aa: CASRTLGGDEQFF